This TCR beta chain was recovered during a study of cytomegalovirus exposure and HLA in healthy donors. Study-level points and caveats: One later analysis reportedly identified an Asian-associated ancestry cluster that showed fewer N-insertions than the approximately 600-donor mean. Previously analyzed data showed that most TCR beta V segments were productive at a frequency of about 90% or about 30%.

On this clone itself: The antigen is undetermined.

Primers for the PCR totalled 60 Vbeta and 13 Jbeta. Sequencing was performed with immunoSEQ multiplex PCR; in TCRdb, only in-frame clones are kept and a portion is missing. Of fewer than 150,000 clones in the sample, 70% to 80% were seen once. Germline V gene data show CDR1 as WSHSY and CDR2 as SAAADI. Trimming cost V 6 bases and J 1 base; bases outside gene matches: 9. The CDR3 totals 18 residues. Sequencing was carried out using PBMCs. This TCR derives from a man between 18 and 29 years old in good health and CMV-seronegative. The chain uses TRBV10-2 and TRBJ2-2; TRBD1 matches 12 bases. CDR3 sequence: CASRLGDRGLVNTGELFF. For the CDR3, the DNA is TGCGCCAGCAGACTTGGGGACAGGGGGCTAGTGAACACCGGGGAGCTGTTTTTT.